This T cell receptor (beta chain) was obtained from a study of regulatory T cells in long-lasting Graves disease. Study-wide context: Patients met the persistent Graves' disease definition after over 5 years of antithyroid drugs with positive TSH receptor antibodies.

Overall study results and limits: For persistent Graves' patients, TCR diversity was lower than for newly diagnosed ones. Persistent disease exhibited a predilection for TRBV28, TRBJ1-2 and TRBJ2-5.

As to time point: persistent/refractory GD, antithyroid drugs over 5 years with positive TRAb. From RNA extracted from PBMCs, the TCR library was made. iRepertoire HTBI primers and Arm-PCR of CDR3 regions built TCR beta libraries. TCRdb reprocessed the multiplex PCR reads with MiXCR, giving one entry per CDR3 protein. The sample includes around 510,000 distinct CDR3 sequences, less than 25% of them seen just once. CDR1 is LGHDT, CDR2 YNNKEL, per germline (reference sequence). The CDR3 is made up of 16 amino acids. V gave up 5 bases and J gave up 0 bases, with 11 bases separating them. This clonotype was seen at least ten times. Its antigen is unknown.

The gene calls are TRBV3-1 and TRBJ2-6; no firm D call. This sequence originates from a female donor with Graves disease. The source material was peripheral blood mononuclear cells (PBMCs), sampled when the disease was refractory, from a patient treated with antithyroid drugs. The CDR3 region has the DNA TGTGCCAGCAGCGCCGACTTCTTCTCTGGGGCCAACGTCCTGACTTTC. Protein: CASSADFFSGANVLTF.